This T cell receptor beta chain was retrieved from a study of OX40 agonist ivuxolimab in advanced cancers. A note on the overall study: The costimulatory receptor OX40 (CD134) was targeted by ivuxolimab, a fully human IgG2 agonistic monoclonal antibody. Peripheral TCRbeta sequencing aimed to test whether ivuxolimab altered TCR sequence diversity and caused clonal T-cell expansion. In the dose-escalation cohort, 75% to 85% of patients were male, and the mean age was around 60 years with a range of roughly 20 to 80. Patients were allowed to have had prior anti-PD-1, anti-PD-L1 or anti-CTLA-4 therapy, and 40% to 45% of the dose-escalation patients had previously received checkpoint inhibitors. The monotherapy dose-escalation portion (N of about 50 patients) of the phase I ivuxolimab trial is reported in the paper. Partial responses were achieved by three dose-escalation patients, of whom one had hepatocellular carcinoma and two had cutaneous melanoma. Intravenous ivuxolimab was administered to patients every 2 weeks at six dose levels: 0.01, 0.1, 0.3, 1.5, 3 and 10 mg/kg. Of the approximately 53 patients in dose escalation, 19 had hepatocellular carcinoma, some 15 had melanoma, 9 had renal cell carcinoma and 9 had head and neck cancer.

V and J are trimmed by 4 bases and 0 bases, and the gene matches miss 10 bases of the junction. The CDR3 goes from the cysteine to the phenylalanine over 17 residues. This entry keeps only the CDR3 DNA: 51 bases, framed from base 1. CDR1 and CDR2 were assigned from the germline V gene as SGHAT and FQNNGV. General conclusions and limits of the study: In the 0.1-3.0 mg/kg groups, partial responders were among the patients with the lowest normalized peripheral clonal expansion, particularly in CD8+ T cells. The antigen specificity of the peripheral T cells that underwent clonal expansion was not determined. Low levels of normalized T-cell clonal expansion were also seen in some nonresponding patients. After ivuxolimab, expanded clones were on average more numerous among CD8+ T cells than among CD4+ T cells. At doses from 0.1 to 3.0 mg/kg, clonal expansion was seen in both CD4+ and CD8+ blood T cells between baseline and week 6.

For sequencing of the TCRbeta CDR3 region, genomic DNA was extracted from the sorted cells. The immunoSEQ Assay was used to sequence the TCRbeta CDR3 regions. TCRdb holds this immuneACCESS table with in-frame rearrangements only. Some clones are missing; in checked studies, unresolved V genes explain under half, and the rest has no known cause. In all, the sample holds about 91,000 clones, and 85% to 90% of those were seen once. Together, the top ten hold over 0.2% of the sample. The trial excluded patients who had a history of autoimmune disease or were on systemic immunosuppression. In every dose cohort, peripheral blood was drawn for TCR sequencing at baseline, cycle 4 day 1, and cycle 7 day 1. The samples were drawn from a first-in-human, open-label, multicenter phase I dose-escalation trial of ivuxolimab. Adults with locally advanced or metastatic melanoma, renal cell, hepatocellular, or head and neck squamous cell carcinoma were enrolled in the trial. CD4+ and CD8+ T cells were sorted separately from peripheral blood before TCR sequencing.

A remark on this clone: There is no known antigen for this receptor. Qualities for individual bases were not recorded, and no much larger clone is one base off.

Specimen: CD4+ or CD8+ T cells sorted from blood, collected in a trial of the OX40 agonist ivuxolimab. Rearrangement joined TRBV11-2 to TRBJ2-3, with 7 bases matching TRBD2. The TCR originated in an adult with an advanced solid tumor such as melanoma, head and neck, liver or kidney cancer. The CDR3 protein sequence reads: CASSSSGLAVSTDTQYF. The nucleotides are TGTGCCAGCAGCTCATCGGGCCTAGCGGTTAGCACAGATACGCAGTATTTT. Here the CDR3 is joined to the reference TRBV11-2 and TRBJ2-3 genes, and the full variable domain is: EAGVAQSPRYKIIEKRQSVAFWCNPISGHATLYWYQQILGQGPKLLIQFQNNGVVDDSQLPKDRFSAERLKGVDSTLKIQPAKLEDSAVYLCASSSSGLAVSTDTQYFGPGTRLTVL.